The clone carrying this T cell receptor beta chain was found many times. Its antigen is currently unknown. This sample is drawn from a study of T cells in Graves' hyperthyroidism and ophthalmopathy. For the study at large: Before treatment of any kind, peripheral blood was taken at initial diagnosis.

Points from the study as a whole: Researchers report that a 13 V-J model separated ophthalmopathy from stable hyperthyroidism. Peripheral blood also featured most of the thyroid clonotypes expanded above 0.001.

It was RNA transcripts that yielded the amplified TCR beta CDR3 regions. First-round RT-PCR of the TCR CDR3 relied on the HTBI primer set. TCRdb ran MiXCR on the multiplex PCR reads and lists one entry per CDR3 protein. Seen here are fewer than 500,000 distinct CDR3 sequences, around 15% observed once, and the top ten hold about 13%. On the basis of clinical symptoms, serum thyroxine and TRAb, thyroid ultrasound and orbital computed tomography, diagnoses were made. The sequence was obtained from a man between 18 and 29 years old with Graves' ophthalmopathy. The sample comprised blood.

The CDR3: CSARGLATQETQYF. DNA for the CDR3: TGCAGTGCTAGAGGCCTAGCCACCCAAGAGACCCAGTACTTC. The chain links TRBV20-1 to TRBJ2-5, with a tentative D call TRBD2 (5 bases). Trimming took off 1 base at V and 1 base at J, with 10 bases between the two ends. The CDR3 covers 14 residues. Per germline, CDR1 DFQATT and CDR2 SNEGSKA (reference sequence).